The sequence of this T cell receptor beta chain was determined in a study of OX40 agonist ivuxolimab in advanced cancers. Looking at the study overall: Patients were treated with intravenous ivuxolimab, dosed at 0.01 to 10 mg/kg and infused every 2 weeks. Study-wide results and limits: The authors also found low normalized T-cell clonal expansion in some nonresponders.

Any history of autoimmune disease or systemic immunosuppression disqualified patients. Trimming cost V 0 bases and J 6 bases, with 3 bases left between them. CDR3 size: 12 residues. CDR1 is SGDLS and CDR2 is YYNGEE in the germline V gene. This clone was observed once. Antigen unknown. Libraries were prepared by immunoSEQ multiplex PCR; TCRdb keeps only in-frame clonotypes and omits some of them. The sample carries fewer than 50,000 clones, 85% to 90% recorded once. The input for sequencing was CD4+ or CD8+ T cells sorted from blood, taken in a trial of the OX40 agonist ivuxolimab. The gene calls are TRBV9 and TRBJ2-2; D unclear. The TCR sequence derives from an adult with an advanced solid tumor such as melanoma, head and neck, liver or kidney cancer. The CDR3 reads CASSVAPGELFF. The CDR3 nucleotides read TGTGCCAGCAGCGTAGCCCCCGGGGAGCTGTTTTTT. The full variable domain, completed using reference TRBV9 and TRBJ2-2, is DSGVTQTPKHLITATGQRVTLRCSPRSGDLSVYWYQQSLDQGLQFLIQYYNGEERAKGNILERFSAQQFPDLHSELNLSSLELGDSALYFCASSVAPGELFFGEGSRLTVL.